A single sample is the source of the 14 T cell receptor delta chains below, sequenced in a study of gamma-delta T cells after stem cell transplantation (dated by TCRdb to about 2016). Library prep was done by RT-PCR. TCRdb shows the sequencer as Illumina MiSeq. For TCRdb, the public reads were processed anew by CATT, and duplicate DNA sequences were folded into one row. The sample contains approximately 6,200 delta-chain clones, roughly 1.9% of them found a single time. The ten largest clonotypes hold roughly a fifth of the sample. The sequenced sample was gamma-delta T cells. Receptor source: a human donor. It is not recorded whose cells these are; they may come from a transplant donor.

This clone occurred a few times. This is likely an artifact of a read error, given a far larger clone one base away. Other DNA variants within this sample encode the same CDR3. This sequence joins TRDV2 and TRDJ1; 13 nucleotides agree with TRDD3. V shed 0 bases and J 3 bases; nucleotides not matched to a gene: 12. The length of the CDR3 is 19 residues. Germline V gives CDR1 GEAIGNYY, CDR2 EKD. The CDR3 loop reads CACDTVPVLGDTEADKLIF. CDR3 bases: TGTGCCTGTGACACCGTGCCTGTACTGGGGGATACGGAGGCCGATAAACTCATCTTT.

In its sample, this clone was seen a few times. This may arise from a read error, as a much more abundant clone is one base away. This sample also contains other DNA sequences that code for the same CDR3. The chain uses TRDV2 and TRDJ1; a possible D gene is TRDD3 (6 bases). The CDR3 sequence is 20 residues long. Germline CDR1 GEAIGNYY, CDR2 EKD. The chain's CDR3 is CACDAIPYSLVTGYTDKLIF. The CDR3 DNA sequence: TGTGCCTGTGACGCCATTCCTTACAGTCTTGTGACTGGGTACACCGACAAACTCATCTTT.

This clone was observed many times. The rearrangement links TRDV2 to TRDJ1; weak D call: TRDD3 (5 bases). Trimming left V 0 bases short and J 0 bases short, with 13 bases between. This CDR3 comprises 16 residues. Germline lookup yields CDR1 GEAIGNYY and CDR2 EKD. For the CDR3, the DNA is TGTGCCTGTGACACCTTATTCACTGGTGACACCGATAAACTCATCTTT. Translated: CACDTLFTGDTDKLIF.

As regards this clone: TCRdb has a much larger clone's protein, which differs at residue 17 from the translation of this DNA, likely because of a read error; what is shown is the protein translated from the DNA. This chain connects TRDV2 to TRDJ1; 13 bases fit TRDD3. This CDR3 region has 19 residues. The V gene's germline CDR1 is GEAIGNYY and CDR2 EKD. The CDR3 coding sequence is TGTGCCTGTGACACCCTGGGAGCACTGGGGGATACGTACACCGATAAACCCATCTTT. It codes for CACDTLGALGDTYTDKPIF.

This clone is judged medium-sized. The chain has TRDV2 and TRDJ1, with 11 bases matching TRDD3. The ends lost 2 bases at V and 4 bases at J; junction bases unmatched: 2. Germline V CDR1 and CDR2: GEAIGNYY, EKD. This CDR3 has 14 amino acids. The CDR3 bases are TGTGCCTGTGACAGACTGGGGGATAACGATAAACTCATCTTT. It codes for CACDRLGDNDKLIF.

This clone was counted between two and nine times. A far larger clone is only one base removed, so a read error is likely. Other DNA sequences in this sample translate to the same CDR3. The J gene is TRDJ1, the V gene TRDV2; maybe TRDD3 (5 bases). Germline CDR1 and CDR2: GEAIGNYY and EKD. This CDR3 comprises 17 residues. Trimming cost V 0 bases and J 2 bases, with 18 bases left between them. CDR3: CACDTLGNVLATDKLIF. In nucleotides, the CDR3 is TGTGCCTGTGACACCTTAGGGAACGTACTGGCTACCGATAAACTCATCTTT.

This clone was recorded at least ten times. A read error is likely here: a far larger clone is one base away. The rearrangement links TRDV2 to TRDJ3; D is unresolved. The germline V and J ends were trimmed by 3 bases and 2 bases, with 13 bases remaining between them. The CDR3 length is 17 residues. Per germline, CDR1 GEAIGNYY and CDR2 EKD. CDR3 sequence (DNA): TGTGCCTGTGACGCCGCCTCTCACCCCTGGGACACCCGACAGATGTTTTTC. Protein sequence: CACDAASHPWDTRQMFF.

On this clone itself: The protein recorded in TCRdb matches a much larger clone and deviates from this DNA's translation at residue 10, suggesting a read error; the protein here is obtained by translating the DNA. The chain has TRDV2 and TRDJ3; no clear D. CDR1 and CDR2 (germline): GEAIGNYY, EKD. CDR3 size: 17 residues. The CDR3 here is CACDTVLDSRDTRQMFF. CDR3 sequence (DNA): TGTGCCTGTGACACCGTTCTTGACTCCCGGGACACCCGACAGATGTTTTTC.

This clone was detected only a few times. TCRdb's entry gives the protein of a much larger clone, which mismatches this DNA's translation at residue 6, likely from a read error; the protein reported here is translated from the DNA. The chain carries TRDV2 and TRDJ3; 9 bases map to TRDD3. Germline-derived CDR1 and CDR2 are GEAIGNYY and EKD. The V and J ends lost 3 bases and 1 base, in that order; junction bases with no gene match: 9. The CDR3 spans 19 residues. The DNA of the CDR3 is TGTGCCTGTGACGCACCTGGGGGATCTGGGTCCTGGGACACCCGACAGATGTTTTTC. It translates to CACDAPGGSGSWDTRQMFF.

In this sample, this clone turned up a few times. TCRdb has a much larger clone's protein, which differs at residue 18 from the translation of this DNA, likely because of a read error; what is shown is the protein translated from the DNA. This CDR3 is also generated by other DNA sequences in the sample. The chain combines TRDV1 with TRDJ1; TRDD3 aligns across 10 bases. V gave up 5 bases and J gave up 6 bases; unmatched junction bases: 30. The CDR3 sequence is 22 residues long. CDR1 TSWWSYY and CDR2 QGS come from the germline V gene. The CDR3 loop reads CALGIPFLTMHLYWGIPNKLIF. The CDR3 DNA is TGTGCTCTTGGGATACCCTTCCTAACAATGCACCTGTACTGGGGGATCCCCAATAAACTCATCTTT.

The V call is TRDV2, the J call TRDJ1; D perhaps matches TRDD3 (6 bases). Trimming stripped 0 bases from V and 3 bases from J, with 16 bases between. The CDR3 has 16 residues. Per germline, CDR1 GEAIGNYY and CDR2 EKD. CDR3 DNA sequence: TGTGCCTGTGACACCGTCGGGGGACGCCCTCCCGATAAACTCATCTTT. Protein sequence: CACDTVGGRPPDKLIF.

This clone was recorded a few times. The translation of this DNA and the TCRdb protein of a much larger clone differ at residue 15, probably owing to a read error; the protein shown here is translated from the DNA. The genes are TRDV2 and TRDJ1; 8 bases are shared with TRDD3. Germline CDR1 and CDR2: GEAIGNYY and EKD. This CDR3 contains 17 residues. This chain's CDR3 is CACDTVLGAKYTDKPIF. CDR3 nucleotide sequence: TGTGCCTGTGACACCGTACTGGGGGCTAAGTACACCGATAAACCCATCTTT.

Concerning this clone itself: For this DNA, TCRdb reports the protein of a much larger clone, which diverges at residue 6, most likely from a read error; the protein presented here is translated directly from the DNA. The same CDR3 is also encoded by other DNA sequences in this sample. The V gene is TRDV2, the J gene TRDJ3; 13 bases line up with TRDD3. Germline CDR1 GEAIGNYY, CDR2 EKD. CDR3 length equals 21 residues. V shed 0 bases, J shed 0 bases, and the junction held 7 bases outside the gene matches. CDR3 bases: TGTGCCTGTGACACCTTACTGGGGGATACGCACTACTCCTGGGACACCCGACAGATGTTTTTC. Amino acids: CACDTLLGDTHYSWDTRQMFF.

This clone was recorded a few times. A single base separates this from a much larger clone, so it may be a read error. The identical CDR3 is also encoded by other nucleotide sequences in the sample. The CDR3 reads CACDSLGDTDKLIF. DNA of the CDR3: TGTGCCTGTGACTCACTGGGGGACACCGATAAACTCATCTTT. The V gene is TRDV2, the J gene TRDJ1; 8 nucleotides agree with TRDD3. Germline assignment: CDR1 GEAIGNYY and CDR2 EKD. The CDR3 is 14 amino acids. J gave up 0 bases and V 3 bases, and 2 bases lay outside the gene matches.